What follows are 19 T cell receptor beta chains derived from one specimen sequenced in a study of T cell responses to AZD1222 COVID-19 vaccine. TCRdb's table, derived via immunoSEQ multiplex PCR, lists solely in-frame clones and lacks some. Found here are about 59,000 clones, approximately 92% of them singletons; the top ten hold roughly 6.1%. Source: peripheral blood, taken 28 days after the second AZD1222 dose. The receptor set was obtained from an adult who received the AZD1222 COVID-19 vaccine.

This clone appeared a single time. V usage is TRBV7-3 and J usage is TRBJ1-2; possibly TRBD1 for D (5 bases). CDR1 is SGHTA, CDR2 FQGTGA, per germline. The CDR3 has 14 amino acids. V was shortened by 2 bases and J by 3 bases, with 10 bases between the two germline ends. The CDR3 DNA reads as TGTGCCAGCAGCTTAGGGGCAGGACACTATGGCTACACCTTC. As protein: CASSLGAGHYGYTF.

This clone was picked up one time. This chain uses TRBV2 with TRBJ1-1, with 11 bases fitting TRBD1. Germline CDR1 and CDR2: SNHLY and FYNNEI. The ends lost 8 bases at V and 7 bases at J; junction bases unmatched: 6. This CDR3 is built from 13 residues. CDR3 DNA sequence: TGTGCCAGCGCCGGACAGGGGGCGGGTGAAGCTTTCTTT. It specifies CASAGQGAGEAFF.

The chain uses TRBV7-2 and TRBJ1-5; D ambiguous. The CDR3 length is 13 residues. V was trimmed by 7 bases and J by 5 bases, leaving 12 bases between them. CDR1 and CDR2 from the germline V gene are SGHTA and FQGNSA. This CDR3 is CASNNLLDQPQHF. The CDR3 bases are TGTGCCAGCAACAATTTATTGGATCAGCCCCAGCATTTT. The variable domain in full, completed from reference TRBV7-2 and TRBJ1-5, reads GAGVSQSPSNKVTEKGKDVELRCDPISGHTALYWYRQSLGQGLEFLIYFQGNSAPDKSGLPSDRFSAERTGGSVSTLTIQRTQQEDSAVYLCASNNLLDQPQHFGDGTRLSIL.

This chain uses TRBV19 with TRBJ2-1; D could derive from TRBD1 or TRBD2 (5 bases each). The V gene lost 0 bases and the J gene lost 4 bases, with 19 bases spanning the gap. Per the germline V gene, CDR1 is LNHDA and CDR2 is SQIVND (reference sequence). The CDR3 consists of 18 residues. This CDR3 is CASSIEPPGLLFYNEQFF. The CDR3 DNA is TGTGCCAGTAGTATAGAGCCCCCGGGGCTCCTATTTTACAATGAGCAGTTCTTC.

V usage is TRBV7-2 and J usage is TRBJ1-6, with a weak D call TRBD1 (6 bases). Trimming took off 3 bases at V and 7 bases at J, with 10 bases between the two ends. Germline V lookup: CDR1 SGHTA, CDR2 FQGNSA. There are 14 residues in the CDR3. The CDR3 is CASSFTGMNSPLHF. The DNA of the CDR3 is TGTGCCAGCAGCTTCACAGGGATGAATTCACCCCTCCACTTT.

The chain employs TRBV7-2 and TRBJ2-5; 11 nucleotides line up with TRBD2. Germline CDR1 and CDR2: SGHTA and FQGNSA. V trimming: 1 base; J trimming: 6 bases; junction bases outside the gene matches: 7. The CDR3 has 16 amino acids. CDR3 DNA: TGTGCCAGCAGCTTAGTAGGGACTAGCGGTGTCAAGACCCAGTACTTC. This sequence encodes CASSLVGTSGVKTQYF.

The genes are TRBV5-1 and TRBJ1-1; D is unclear. The CDR3 is 14 residues long. The germline gives CDR1 SGHRS, CDR2 YFSETQ. V was cut by 6 bases and J by 0 bases, with 12 bases left in between. The CDR3 DNA reads as TGCGCCAGCACCACTGGGCAGCTGAACACTGAAGCTTTCTTT. The encoded protein is CASTTGQLNTEAFF.

This chain links TRBV28 with TRBJ1-2, with a tentative D call TRBD1 (6 bases). The V end lost 5 bases, the J end lost 1 base, and 14 bases lay between the germline ends. This CDR3 is 15 amino acids long. Germline V gives CDR1 MDHEN, CDR2 SYDVKM. The CDR3, as DNA: TGTGCCAGCAGTCCCCCCGACAGGATTAACTATGGCTACACCTTC. Its protein product is CASSPPDRINYGYTF.

This clone was counted a few times. The chain couples TRBV19 to TRBJ2-1, with 12 positions matching TRBD1. Germline CDR1 LNHDA, CDR2 SQIVND (reference sequence). The CDR3 is 24 residues long. V lost 0 bases, J lost 0 bases, and 21 bases stayed unmatched. The CDR3 region has the DNA TGTGCCAGTAGTATAGAGCGAACGCTCCCGGGACAGGGGGCGCGAAGGAGCTCCTACAATGAGCAGTTCTTC. This gives the protein CASSIERTLPGQGARRSSYNEQFF.

The chain couples TRBV5-1 to TRBJ2-6; the match to TRBD1 covers 7 bases. Germline V gene sequence: CDR1 SGHRS, CDR2 YFSETQ. This CDR3 is built from 19 residues. V lost 1 base, J lost 4 bases, and 14 bases stayed unmatched. The CDR3 region is CASSLNIRDRGAGANVLTF. In DNA, the CDR3 is TGCGCCAGCAGCTTGAATATACGGGACAGAGGCGCCGGGGCCAACGTCCTGACTTTC. Filled out from reference TRBV5-1 and TRBJ2-6, the complete variable domain reads KAGVTQTPRYLIKTRGQQVTLSCSPISGHRSVSWYQQTPGQGLQFLFEYFSETQRNKGNFPGRFSGRQFSNSRSEMNVSTLELGDSALYLCASSLNIRDRGAGANVLTFGAGSRLTVL.

The genes are TRBV27 and TRBJ2-7, with D possibly TRBD2 on 5 matching bases. Germline loops: CDR1 MNHEY, CDR2 SMNVEV (reference sequence). Trimming took off 4 bases at V and 3 bases at J, with 10 bases between the two ends. The CDR3 spans 13 residues. The CDR3: CASSSTNIYEQYF. As DNA, the CDR3 is TGTGCCAGCAGTTCGACTAATATCTACGAGCAGTACTTC.

V gene TRBV11-2 combines with J gene TRBJ1-4, with a weak D call TRBD1 (5 bases). The ends were cut back, 5 bases at V and 8 bases at J, with 18 bases in the middle. This CDR3 has 15 residues. From germline, CDR1 is SGHAT and CDR2 FQNNGV. CDR3 protein: CASSLRTGPEEKLFF. In nucleotides, the CDR3 is TGTGCCAGCAGCCTTAGAACGGGGCCTGAAGAAAAACTGTTTTTT.

Remarks on this clone: The DNA is omitted, as the CDR3 cannot be located on it reliably, and the CDR3 follows TCRdb's listing. The chain joins TRBV6-6 to TRBJ2-7; the table's TRBD1 call for D was not verified on the DNA. Per the germline V gene, CDR1 is MNHNY and CDR2 is SVGAGI (reference sequence). The CDR3 region is 14 residues in length, termini included. CDR3: CASSVGDGTSYFNF.

This clone was picked up one time. The chain uses TRBV18 and TRBJ2-7; 9 bases map to TRBD1. With V trimmed by 3 bases and J by 4 bases, 7 bases remained unmatched. Germline CDR1 is KGHSH and CDR2 is LQKENI. This CDR3 comprises 15 residues. The CDR3 sequence: CASSPARDRVYEQYF. Here the CDR3 DNA reads TGTGCCAGCTCACCGGCTCGGGACAGGGTATACGAGCAGTACTTC. Drawing the rest from reference TRBV18 and TRBJ2-7, the complete variable domain is NAGVMQNPRHLVRRRGQEARLRCSPMKGHSHVYWYRQLPEEGLKFMVYLQKENIIDESGMPKERFSAEFPKEGPSILRIQQVVRGDSAAYFCASSPARDRVYEQYFGPGTRLTVT.

This clone was detected a few times. V usage is TRBV5-1 and J usage is TRBJ1-1; a weak D match, TRBD1 (6 bases). Trimming shortened V by 4 bases and J by 1 base, and 11 bases separated the two germline ends. CDR1 is SGHRS, CDR2 YFSETQ, per germline. The CDR3 is 14 residues long. This CDR3 is CASSPGHPNTEAFF. In nucleotides, the CDR3 is TGCGCCAGCAGCCCGGGACACCCGAACACTGAAGCTTTCTTT.

CDR3 in amino acids: CASSGEGLAGSNTGELFF. DNA for the CDR3: TGCGCCAGCAGCGGGGAGGGACTAGCGGGATCGAACACCGGGGAGCTGTTTTTT. The chain couples TRBV5-1 to TRBJ2-2, with 13 bases aligning to TRBD2. V was pared by 4 bases and J by 0 bases, with 6 bases of the junction left unmatched. The germline gives CDR1 SGHRS, CDR2 YFSETQ. This CDR3 comprises 18 residues.

This clone was recorded only once. This chain uses TRBV7-2 with TRBJ2-1; TRBD1 matches 9 bases. J gave up 5 bases and V 5 bases, and 4 bases lay outside the gene matches. Germline V lookup: CDR1 SGHTA, CDR2 FQGNSA. The CDR3 runs 14 residues. CDR3 loop: CASSRDRAHNEQFF. The CDR3 region has the DNA TGTGCCAGCAGCCGGGACAGGGCGCACAATGAGCAGTTCTTC.

The chain employs TRBV9 and TRBJ1-5; D gene uncertain. The V gene lost 0 bases and the J gene lost 5 bases, with 12 bases spanning the gap. Germline loops: CDR1 SGDLS, CDR2 YYNGEE. CDR3 length: 15 residues. For the CDR3, the DNA is TGTGCCAGCAGCGTAGAGGGAGGGCGCGATCAGCCCCAGCATTTT. Translated, it gives CASSVEGGRDQPQHF. The full variable domain, rest sourced from reference TRBV9 and TRBJ1-5, is DSGVTQTPKHLITATGQRVTLRCSPRSGDLSVYWYQQSLDQGLQFLIQYYNGEERAKGNILERFSAQQFPDLHSELNLSSLELGDSALYFCASSVEGGRDQPQHFGDGTRLSIL.

This chain connects TRBV28 to TRBJ1-5; possibly TRBD1 for D (5 bases). This CDR3 comprises 17 residues. Germline values: CDR1 MDHEN, CDR2 SYDVKM. V was trimmed by 0 bases and J by 0 bases, leaving 12 bases between them. CDR3: CASSLWGRVDSNQPQHF. In DNA, the CDR3 is TGTGCCAGCAGTTTATGGGGCAGGGTGGATAGCAATCAGCCCCAGCATTTT.